This TCR beta chain is drawn from a study of Ad26.COV2.S vaccination and SARS-CoV-2 variants. On the study more broadly: COV1001, an Ad26.COV2.S trial, supplied this vaccine-arm donor. Study-wide points: A substantial breadth of spike-specific CD8+ and CD4+ T cell responses after vaccination has been reported. Estimates derived from TCR breadth and depth analyses may have underestimated total T cell responses.

Treatment: over 15 received Ad26.COV2.S at low or high dose, single or two shots; several received placebo; per-sample allocation not given. Following the first vaccine or placebo injection, samples were taken on day 63. The CDR3 has 14 amino acids. V shed 0 bases and J shed 4 bases, with 9 bases lying between them. Germline CDR1 is SGHAT and CDR2 is FQNNGV. With regard to this clone: The antigen remains unidentified.

The repertoire was sequenced with immunoSEQ multiplex PCR; TCRdb's copy has only in-frame clones and lacks some. The repertoire holds fewer than 300,000 clones, with around 87% as singletons. This chain uses TRBV11-2 with TRBJ2-5, with TRBD2 as a possible D gene (5 bases). The source was peripheral blood, collected in a trial of Ad26.COV2.S vaccine versus placebo. The receptor's source is a person aged 18-60 years who received the Ad26.COV2.S COVID-19 vaccine or a placebo. The CDR3 DNA reads as TGTGCCAGCAGCTTAGATAGAGGGCGAGAGACCCAGTACTTC. Translated: CASSLDRGRETQYF.